These 29 T cell receptor beta chains were sequenced from one sample in a study of T cell responses to AZD1222 COVID-19 vaccine. Sequencing used immunoSEQ multiplex PCR; TCRdb keeps in-frame clones, though not all of them. The table records 140,000 to 150,000 clones, about 92% of them present only once. The sample consisted of peripheral blood, taken on day 0 of AZD1222 vaccination. These receptors all stem from an adult in good health.

The chain combines TRBV30 with TRBJ1-2, with TRBD1 identical over 7 bases. J lost 2 bases, V lost 4 bases, and 10 bases had no gene match. Germline CDR1 is GTSNPN and CDR2 is SVGIG (reference sequence). This CDR3 has 15 residues. The CDR3 region has the DNA TGTGCCTGGAAAATCCCGGGACAGCTAAACTATGGCTACACCTTC. Encoded protein: CAWKIPGQLNYGYTF. The variable domain in full, with the rest retrieved from reference TRBV30 and TRBJ1-2, is SQTIHQWPATLVQPVGSPLSLECTVEGTSNPNLYWYRQAAGRGLQLLFYSVGIGQISSEVPQNLSASRPQDRQFILSSKKLLLSDSGFYLCAWKIPGQLNYGYTFGSGTRLTVV.

In DNA form, the CDR3 reads TGCAGCGTTGAGGCAGGGGGTGAAGCTTTCTTT. This sequence encodes CSVEAGGEAFF. The J gene is TRBJ1-1, the V gene TRBV29-1, with 7 bases fitting TRBD1. There are 11 residues in the CDR3. CDR1 SQVTM and CDR2 ANQGSEA come from the germline V gene. V lost 3 bases and J lost 7; bases outside the gene matches: 2.

This chain joins TRBV5-1 and TRBJ2-1, with a weak D call TRBD2 (5 bases). The CDR3 loop spans 13 amino acids. Germline V CDR1 and CDR2: SGHRS, YFSETQ. V shed 9 bases and J shed 0 bases, with 10 bases lying between them. CDR3 amino acids: CATSLASYNEQFF. CDR3 coding DNA: TGCGCCACCTCCCTAGCCTCCTACAATGAGCAGTTCTTC.

The rearrangement joins TRBV6-5 to TRBJ2-7; 7 bases line up with TRBD1. The V gene end was trimmed by 10 bases and the J gene end by 0 bases; junction bases not matched to a gene: 9. This CDR3 is built from 14 residues. Germline V CDR1 and CDR2: MNHEY, SVGAGI. The CDR3 sequence is CATHWAGGSYEQYF. The CDR3, as DNA: TGTGCCACCCATTGGGCAGGGGGCTCCTACGAGCAGTACTTC.

The CDR3 DNA reads as TGTGCCAGCAGCCTCGGACAGACCTCTAACTATGGCTACACCTTC. This gives the protein CASSLGQTSNYGYTF. The V call is TRBV11-3, the J call TRBJ1-2; a weak D match, TRBD1 (6 bases). The CDR3 sequence is 15 residues long. V was clipped by 5 bases and J by 0 bases, with 13 bases between them. Germline V CDR1 and CDR2: SGHNT, YENEEA.

The chain carries TRBV7-9 and TRBJ1-1; 10 bases are a match to TRBD1. With 5 bases clipped from V and 4 bases from J, the junction kept 13 bases outside the gene matches. Germline values: CDR1 SEHNR, CDR2 FQNEAQ (reference sequence). The CDR3 spans 17 residues. DNA for the CDR3: TGTGCCAGCAGCCGCCCGACAGGGGGCATGGGGGGCACTGAAGCTTTCTTT. It encodes CASSRPTGGMGGTEAFF.

The V call is TRBV28, the J call TRBJ2-3, with 7 bases matching TRBD2. V was pared by 3 bases and J by 2 bases, with 14 bases of the junction left unmatched. The CDR3 extends over 18 amino acids. CDR1 and CDR2 from the germline V gene are MDHEN and SYDVKM. The CDR3 DNA follows: TGTGCCAGCAGTTTCACACCTACAGCGGGGCTAACCACAGATACGCAGTATTTT. Amino acid sequence: CASSFTPTAGLTTDTQYF. The variable domain in full, with the rest retrieved from reference TRBV28 and TRBJ2-3, is DVKVTQSSRYLVKRTGEKVFLECVQDMDHENMFWYRQDPGLGLRLIYFSYDVKMKEKGDIPEGYSVSREKKERFSLILESASTNQTSMYLCASSFTPTAGLTTDTQYFGPGTRLTVL.

The chain is built from TRBV15 and TRBJ1-2; no clear D gene. The CDR3 extends over 14 amino acids. Germline V gives CDR1 LNHNV, CDR2 YYDKDF (reference sequence). Trimming stripped 4 bases from V and 1 base from J, with 10 bases between. The CDR3 bases are TGTGCCACCAGCACCGCCGAACGTAACTATGGCTACACCTTC. Translation: CATSTAERNYGYTF.

The chain couples TRBV11-3 to TRBJ2-7, with 9 positions matching TRBD1. Trimming at V came to 4 bases and at J to 2 bases, leaving 6 bases not matched to a gene. The CDR3 is made up of 15 amino acids. Germline CDR1 is SGHNT and CDR2 is YENEEA. CDR3 loop: CASSSRQGDTYEQYF. For the CDR3, the DNA is TGTGCCAGCAGCTCCCGACAGGGGGACACCTACGAGCAGTACTTC.

The V gene is TRBV12-2, the J gene TRBJ1-4. TRBV12-2 is an annotated pseudogene. The CDR3 is made up of 14 amino acids. For the CDR3, the DNA is TGTGCAAGTCGCTCTAGGTATACTCGGGAAAAACTGTTTTTT. This encodes CASRSRYTREKLFF.

The chain joins TRBV15 to TRBJ2-5; D is perhaps TRBD1 or TRBD2 (5 bases each). CDR1 LNHNV and CDR2 YYDKDF come from the germline V gene (reference sequence). The CDR3 is made up of 15 amino acids. Trimming pared 6 bases from V and 3 bases from J, leaving 17 bases between. CDR3 sequence: CATRGPGTSEETQYF. The CDR3 DNA reads TGTGCCACCAGGGGACCGGGGACCAGCGAAGAGACCCAGTACTTC.

The chain is built from TRBV11-3 and TRBJ2-2; no definite D call. V was trimmed by 5 bases and J by 7 bases, leaving 11 bases between them. Germline loops: CDR1 SGHNT, CDR2 YENEEA. The CDR3 sequence is 13 residues long. CDR3 bases: TGTGCCAGCAGCGTTCCGCTTCACGGGGAGCTGTTTTTT. Amino acid sequence: CASSVPLHGELFF. Variable domain in full (rest from reference TRBV11-3 and TRBJ2-2): EAGVVQSPRYKIIEKKQPVAFWCNPISGHNTLYWYLQNLGQGPELLIRYENEEAVDDSQLPKDRFSAERLKGVDSTLKIQPAELGDSAVYLCASSVPLHGELFFGEGSRLTVL.

The chain recombines TRBV6-5 with TRBJ2-2, with D uncertain. Germline V gives CDR1 MNHEY, CDR2 SVGAGI. V was shortened by 2 bases and J by 7 bases, with 11 bases between the two germline ends. This CDR3 has 14 residues. The CDR3: CASSYLSGSGELFF. The CDR3, as DNA: TGTGCCAGCAGTTACCTTTCTGGTAGCGGGGAGCTGTTTTTT.

The chain has TRBV30 and TRBJ1-4; 7 bases are shared with TRBD1. Germline values: CDR1 GTSNPN, CDR2 SVGIG (reference sequence). V dropped 3 bases and J dropped 2; count of bases not matched to a gene: 3. The CDR3 extends over 14 amino acids. The CDR3 sequence: CAWSKGQTNEKLFF. CDR3 bases: TGTGCCTGGAGCAAGGGACAGACTAATGAAAAACTGTTTTTT.

This chain links TRBV7-3 with TRBJ2-3, with 11 bases fitting TRBD2. Germline lookup yields CDR1 SGHTA and CDR2 FQGTGA. CDR3 length equals 19 residues. V shed 4 bases and J 2 bases; nucleotides not matched to a gene: 14. CDR3 in DNA: TGTGCCAGCAGCTCCCGAGGGACCCTAGCGGGGGGTTCCACAGATACGCAGTATTTT. Its translation is CASSSRGTLAGGSTDTQYF. The full variable domain, completed using reference TRBV7-3 and TRBJ2-3, is GAGVSQTPSNKVTEKGKYVELRCDPISGHTALYWYRQSLGQGPEFLIYFQGTGAADDSGLPNDRFFAVRPEGSVSTLKIQRTERGDSAVYLCASSSRGTLAGGSTDTQYFGPGTRLTVL.

This rearrangement joins TRBV5-4 to TRBJ2-7, with D perhaps being TRBD1 or TRBD2 (5 bases each). This CDR3 spans 12 amino acids. Trimming pared 2 bases from V and 5 bases from J, leaving 8 bases between. CDR1 and CDR2 (germline): SGHNT, YYREEE (reference sequence). The CDR3 sequence is CASSFLGDEQYF. The CDR3 DNA sequence: TGTGCCAGCAGCTTCCTGGGGGACGAGCAGTACTTC.

This clone was recorded a few times. The chain has TRBV9 and TRBJ2-7; 14 nucleotides line up with TRBD2. The CDR3 has 16 residues. Germline lookup yields CDR1 SGDLS and CDR2 YYNGEE. V shed 4 bases, J shed 3 bases, and the junction held 6 bases outside the gene matches. The CDR3 protein is CASSPTGTSGSYEQYF. The DNA of the CDR3 is TGTGCCAGCAGCCCAACCGGGACTAGCGGGAGCTACGAGCAGTACTTC.

The genes are TRBV11-2 and TRBJ1-6; D is undetermined. Germline V gene lookup returns CDR1 SGHAT and CDR2 FQNNGV. V was shortened by 2 bases and J by 5 bases, with 13 bases between the two germline ends. The length of the CDR3 is 16 residues. The DNA of the CDR3 is TGTGCCAGCAGCTTAATGGCAACGATAAATAATTCACCCCTCCACTTT. This sequence encodes CASSLMATINNSPLHF. Variable domain in full (rest from reference TRBV11-2 and TRBJ1-6): EAGVAQSPRYKIIEKRQSVAFWCNPISGHATLYWYQQILGQGPKLLIQFQNNGVVDDSQLPKDRFSAERLKGVDSTLKIQPAKLEDSAVYLCASSLMATINNSPLHFGNGTRLTVT.

The CDR3 region has the DNA TGTGCCAGCAGTGAAGCGGGACTAGCGGGAGACAATGAGCAGTTCTTC. Protein product: CASSEAGLAGDNEQFF. The chain links TRBV2 to TRBJ2-1; 14 nucleotides match TRBD2. Per germline, CDR1 SNHLY and CDR2 FYNNEI. Losses at the gene ends were 0 bases for V and 5 bases for J; bases not matched to a gene: 0. CDR3 length: 16 amino acids. Full variable domain (rest looked up from reference TRBV2 and TRBJ2-1): EPEVTQTPSHQVTQMGQEVILRCVPISNHLYFYWYRQILGQKVEFLVSFYNNEISEKSEIFDDQFSVERPDGSNFTLKIRSTKLEDSAMYFCASSEAGLAGDNEQFFGPGTRLTVL.

This chain joins TRBV4-1 and TRBJ2-3; no reliable D call. Germline CDR1 is MGHRA and CDR2 is YSYEKL. The CDR3 is 16 residues long. Trimming cost V 1 base and J 0 bases, with 11 bases left between them. The CDR3 nucleotides are TGCGCCAGCAGCCAAGGTGTCTTGGGGAGCACAGATACGCAGTATTTT. This translates into CASSQGVLGSTDTQYF.

This rearrangement joins TRBV4-3 to TRBJ1-2; 7 nucleotides agree with TRBD1. Trimming at V came to 3 bases and at J to 5 bases, leaving 12 bases not matched to a gene. The CDR3 totals 16 residues. Germline assignment: CDR1 LGHNA and CDR2 YSLEER. CDR3 loop: CASSQEETGRVYGYTF. CDR3 nucleotide sequence: TGCGCCAGCAGCCAGGAGGAGACAGGGAGGGTTTATGGCTACACCTTC.

CDR3 in amino acids: CASSKPGHPSNYGYTF. In DNA form, the CDR3 reads TGTGCCAGTAGCAAGCCGGGACACCCAAGTAACTATGGCTACACCTTC. The V and J genes are TRBV19 and TRBJ1-2; TRBD1 might be the D (6 bases). Trimming removed 6 bases from V and 1 base from J, with 18 bases in between. This CDR3 contains 16 residues. The germline CDR1 and CDR2 sequences are LNHDA and SQIVND (reference sequence).

This chain links TRBV30 with TRBJ1-2, with TRBD1 matching 8 bases. Germline trimming cut 4 bases from V and 6 bases from J; bases unmatched to any gene: 4. The CDR3 covers 12 residues. From germline, CDR1 is GTSNPN and CDR2 SVGIG (reference sequence). Here the CDR3 DNA reads TGTGCCTGGACCGACAGGGGAGATGGCTACACCTTC. Its protein is CAWTDRGDGYTF.

This sequence joins TRBV7-9 and TRBJ1-2, with D possibly being TRBD1 (6 bases). This CDR3 has 14 residues. In germline, CDR1 is SEHNR, CDR2 FQNEAQ (reference sequence). V lost 0 bases and J lost 4, with 9 bases in between. The CDR3 nucleotides read TGTGCCAGCAGCTTAGCCGACAGGAGCTATGGCTACACCTTC. Its protein is CASSLADRSYGYTF.

This rearrangement joins TRBV28 to TRBJ1-2; weak D call: TRBD1 (6 bases). Germline-derived CDR1 and CDR2 are MDHEN and SYDVKM. V dropped 5 bases and J dropped 4 bases, with 11 bases sitting between them. The CDR3 sequence is 13 residues long. CDR3: CASSPGQSYGYTF. Written as DNA, the CDR3 is TGTGCCAGCAGTCCAGGACAGTCCTATGGCTACACCTTC.

The V call is TRBV2, the J call TRBJ2-7; TRBD1 matches at 8 bases. This CDR3 spans 16 amino acids. The V segment lost 7 bases and the J segment 6 bases; nucleotides outside the gene matches: 17. Germline V gene sequence: CDR1 SNHLY, CDR2 FYNNEI. This chain's CDR3 is CASNSRVRGPTFEQYF. CDR3 coding DNA: TGTGCCAGCAACTCAAGAGTCAGGGGGCCAACTTTCGAGCAGTACTTC.

The rearrangement links TRBV18 to TRBJ1-2; possibly TRBD1 for D (6 bases). V gave up 3 bases and J gave up 8 bases, with 22 bases separating them. Germline V gene sequence: CDR1 KGHSH, CDR2 LQKENI. The length of the CDR3 is 16 residues. The CDR3 sequence is CASSPTAQGRDPGYTF. For the CDR3, the DNA is TGTGCCAGCTCACCGACCGCCCAGGGGAGGGATCCCGGCTACACCTTC.

The chain combines TRBV19 with TRBJ1-1; no reliable D call. The germline CDR1 and CDR2 sequences are LNHDA and SQIVND (reference sequence). There are 12 residues in the CDR3. Trimming took 6 bases from V and 5 from J, leaving 10 bases between them. In DNA form, the CDR3 reads TGTGCCAGTAGGGTTCGCGAGACTGAAGCTTTCTTT. It specifies CASRVRETEAFF.

The chain couples TRBV7-9 to TRBJ2-5, with 11 nucleotides matching TRBD1. The CDR3 sequence is 16 residues long. Looked up from germline, CDR1 is SEHNR and CDR2 is FQNEAQ (reference sequence). Trimming took 3 bases from V and 2 from J; bases not matched to a gene: 5. CDR3 residues: CASSFSGTGGQETQYF. CDR3 bases: TGTGCCAGCAGCTTTAGTGGGACAGGGGGGCAAGAGACCCAGTACTTC.